This is a list of T cell receptor beta chains from one sample in a study of blood T cell repertoires in COVID-19. The repertoire was sequenced with immunoSEQ multiplex PCR; TCRdb's copy has only in-frame clones and lacks some. The data hold about 330,000 clones, with roughly 87% observed a single time. Source material: PBMCs or T cells enriched from blood (not recorded which). These receptors all come from a woman aged 25-40 years who had recovered from COVID-19. CDR3s leave out the opening cysteine and the closing phenylalanine or tryptophan. Clone size is not always given. Where it is, it says once, few, many or a class for expanded clones.

size,V,J,CDR3
-,TRBV7-2,TRBJ1-4,ASSLAVTGVQEKLF
-,TRBV6-2/TRBV6-3,TRBJ2-6,ASSQGRANVLT
-,TRBV15,TRBJ1-5,ATSRATGGIQPQH
-,TRBV7-9,TRBJ1-2,ASSSTGIPYGYT
-,TRBV3-1/TRBV3-2,TRBJ2-1,ASSQGWTGDNEQF
-,TRBV7-9,TRBJ2-3,ASSFRTTSTDTQY
-,TRBV25-1,TRBJ1-2,ASSGHRDGYT
-,TRBV11-2,TRBJ2-1,ASSETGPLGQF
-,TRBV7-8,TRBJ1-5,ASSYNGAVQDQPQH
-,TRBV7-8,TRBJ1-2,ASSLVGTGEVANYGYT
-,TRBV5-4,TRBJ2-1,ASSPTGGTNNEQF
-,TRBV11-2,TRBJ2-6,ASSLMGRPRKGANVLT
-,TRBV6-5,TRBJ2-7,ASSYSGGEQY
-,TRBV29-1,TRBJ1-2,SVVVFLPDSIYGYT
-,TRBV3-1/TRBV3-2,TRBJ2-4,ASSPSPIRAKNIQY
once,TRBV7-9,TRBJ2-2,ASRDETGNTGELF
once,TRBV5-5,TRBJ1-4,ASSLVAVADSFNEKLF
-,TRBV6-6,TRBJ2-7,ASSYSGDSEY
-,TRBV19,TRBJ1-1,ASSIAGGTEAF
-,TRBV21-1,TRBJ2-5,ASIQKGRGGETQY
-,TRBV5-4,TRBJ2-6,ASSLGLSSGANVLT
-,TRBV2,TRBJ1-5,ASIGGWDSNQPQH
-,TRBV5-6,TRBJ1-2,ASSAGPTGYDYGYT
once,TRBV28,TRBJ1-5,ASQTGGNQPQH
-,TRBV7-2,TRBJ2-5,ASSSQRGETQY
once,TRBV9,TRBJ2-5,ASSVGPEAPQY
few,TRBV6-2/TRBV6-3,TRBJ2-2,ASSYSLRDRGPYTGELF
-,TRBV28,TRBJ2-1,ASSTLGSESYNEQF
-,TRBV7-6,TRBJ1-3,ASSLDRGNTIY
-,TRBV2,TRBJ2-5,ARETGTGGSQY
-,TRBV4-1,TRBJ2-1,ASSQATLAGAVGVEQF
few,TRBV19,TRBJ1-5,ASSSRAVNSNQPQH
-,TRBV5-5,TRBJ1-1,ASSLRTGGAEAF
-,TRBV11-2,TRBJ2-5,ASSLTAFAGGGEETQY
-,TRBV18,TRBJ2-7,ASSPAAGYEQY
-,TRBV11-2,TRBJ2-6,ASSHTPGANVLT
-,TRBV11-3,TRBJ2-1,ASSSRQGTQYNEQF
once,TRBV4-1,TRBJ1-1,ASSQQREKTEAF
-,TRBV29-1,TRBJ2-1,SVGLVIHEQF
-,TRBV4-2,TRBJ1-4,ASSPSLRTAATNEKLF
-,TRBV27,TRBJ2-1,ASSFPGIEQF
-,TRBV19,TRBJ1-6,ASSSLRSPLH
-,TRBV3-1/TRBV3-2,TRBJ1-5,ASSQDGPWSSGAGNQPQH
-,TRBV6-1,TRBJ1-5,ASSEDSRVQPQH
-,TRBV5-1,TRBJ2-2,ASSSGQLAGELF
-,TRBV5-4,TRBJ2-3,ASSFRTGATDTQY
-,TRBV18,TRBJ1-6,ASSPPTGTGSPLH
few,TRBV5-8,TRBJ1-6,ASSLGQINSPLH
-,TRBV13,TRBJ2-1,ASSFRSGSYYNEQF
-,TRBV27,TRBJ2-2,ASSTPNTGELF
-,TRBV29-1,TRBJ2-5,SVGRTGPQETQY
few,TRBV5-4,TRBJ2-2,ASSSGTGVVTGELF
-,TRBV19,TRBJ1-2,ASSIFGGYT